What follows describes a single T cell receptor beta chain. Each TCR transcript was tagged with a 10-nucleotide random UMI during 5'RACE. TCRdb analysed the 5' RACE reads with MiXCR anew, one entry per CDR3 protein. The table has around 21,000 distinct CDR3 sequences, approximately 7.9% seen once. This sample was taken from a study of neurological immune-mediated disorders. The CDR3 spans 17 residues. CDR1 SGHRS and CDR2 YFSETQ come from the germline V gene. V lost 4 bases, J lost 6 bases, and 24 bases lay in between. The sample consisted of CD8+ T cells from blood. This chain uses TRBV5-1 with TRBJ2-3; possibly TRBD2 for D (7 bases). The receptor was isolated from a woman between 25 and 40 years old with HTLV-1-associated myelopathy (HAM/TSP). In DNA form, the CDR3 reads TGCGCCAGCAGCGGGGAGGGGGAAAGCGCCGCAGAGGATACGCAGTATTTT. Translating it yields CASSGEGESAAEDTQYF. Complete variable domain (other parts from reference TRBV5-1 and TRBJ2-3): KAGVTQTPRYLIKTRGQQVTLSCSPISGHRSVSWYQQTPGQGLQFLFEYFSETQRNKGNFPGRFSGRQFSNSRSEMNVSTLELGDSALYLCASSGEGESAAEDTQYFGPGTRLTVL.